The rows below give T cell receptor beta chains drawn from one sample of a study of identical twins. MiXCR, applied by TCRdb to the 5' RACE reads, yields one record per CDR3 protein. The table lists approximately 230,000 distinct CDR3 sequences, 6.5% of them singletons. The same sample was also studied in work on T cells expressing NK-cell markers.

Sequenced sample: CD8+ T cells sorted from blood. The receptor set was obtained from a woman aged 18-35 years in good health. Both conserved end residues are part of each CDR3. D genes are given only for firm matches. Clone size is stated in some rows and not others, as once, few, many or a class when expanded.

clone size	V gene	D gene	J gene	CDR3 protein	CDR3 DNA
.	TRBV6-5	.	TRBJ1-1	CASSLQKHTEAFF	TGTGCCAGCAGTTTGCAAAAGCACACTGAAGCTTTCTTT
few	TRBV6-2/TRBV6-3	.	TRBJ2-1	CATFSSDRPYNEQFF	TGTGCCACTTTCAGTAGCGATCGTCCCTACAATGAGCAGTTCTTC
few	TRBV11-3	.	TRBJ2-4	CASSLGGLAKNIQYF	TGTGCCAGCAGCTTAGGAGGCTTAGCCAAAAACATTCAGTACTTC
.	TRBV27	TRBD1	TRBJ1-2	CASSPGQTNYGYTF	TGTGCCAGCAGTCCGGGACAGACTAACTATGGCTACACCTTC
few	TRBV9	.	TRBJ2-7	CASSARDAFSYEQYF	TGTGCCAGCAGCGCGCGGGACGCATTTTCCTACGAGCAGTACTTC
many	TRBV7-8	.	TRBJ2-7	CASSLGGPYEQYF	TGTGCCAGCAGCTTAGGCGGACCTTACGAGCAGTACTTC
many	TRBV6-1	.	TRBJ1-4	CASSGRTETNEKLFF	TGTGCCAGCAGTGGAAGGACAGAAACTAATGAAAAACTGTTTTTT
few	TRBV5-1	TRBD1	TRBJ1-1	CASNQGASTEAFF	TGCGCCAGCAACCAGGGGGCGAGCACTGAAGCTTTCTTT
.	TRBV20-1	.	TRBJ1-2	CSAPNTVQNGYTF	TGCAGTGCTCCTAACACCGTCCAGAATGGCTACACCTTC
.	TRBV6-2/TRBV6-3	.	TRBJ2-5	CASSYDRFQETQYF	TGTGCCAGCAGTTACGACAGATTCCAAGAGACCCAGTACTTC
few	TRBV20-1	.	TRBJ2-7	CSARVVERSWEQYF	TGCAGTGCTAGAGTTGTAGAGCGGTCCTGGGAGCAGTACTTC
few	TRBV7-9	.	TRBJ2-6	CASSVTRSGANVLTF	TGTGCCAGCAGCGTAACACGCTCTGGGGCCAACGTCCTGACTTTC
many	TRBV5-1	TRBD1	TRBJ1-2	CASSGGQGAEGYTF	TGCGCCAGCAGCGGCGGACAGGGCGCGGAAGGCTACACCTTC
few	TRBV12-3/TRBV12-4	TRBD1	TRBJ2-5	CASSWRTGIQETQYF	TGTGCCAGCAGCTGGAGGACAGGGATCCAAGAGACCCAGTACTTC
few	TRBV29-1	TRBD2	TRBJ2-7	CSTVTSGLTYEQYF	TGCAGCACTGTGACTAGCGGGCTAACCTACGAGCAGTACTTC
few	TRBV7-9	TRBD1	TRBJ1-2	CASSAASGQGLYGYTF	TGTGCCAGCAGCGCCGCTTCGGGACAGGGTTTGTATGGCTACACCTTC
few	TRBV12-3/TRBV12-4	.	TRBJ2-3	CASSLVVSLDTQYF	TGTGCCAGCAGTTTAGTCGTTAGTTTAGATACGCAGTATTTT
.	TRBV20-1	.	TRBJ2-7	CSAIPPTGEAEQYF	TGCAGTGCTATTCCCCCTACGGGAGAAGCCGAGCAGTACTTC
.	TRBV9	.	TRBJ2-5	CASSSPVDIKVLSGQETQYF	TGTGCCAGCAGCTCCCCCGTCGACATTAAGGTTCTTTCGGGACAAGAGACCCAGTACTTC
few	TRBV7-6	.	TRBJ2-1	CASSLPGEDEQFF	TGTGCCAGCAGCTTACCAGGGGAAGATGAGCAGTTCTTC
few	TRBV18	TRBD2	TRBJ2-7	CASSPTWTSSYEQYF	TGTGCCAGCTCTCCTACCTGGACTAGCTCCTACGAGCAGTACTTC
.	TRBV28	.	TRBJ1-5	CASASGPQHF	TGTGCCAGCGCGAGTGGGCCCCAGCATTTT
many	TRBV12-3/TRBV12-4	.	TRBJ2-1	CASSWGSPNEQFF	TGTGCCAGCAGCTGGGGGTCCCCCAATGAGCAGTTCTTC
many	TRBV7-9	.	TRBJ2-7	CASSLDVRTYEQYF	TGTGCCAGCAGCTTAGATGTCCGAACCTACGAGCAGTACTTC
few	TRBV24-1	.	TRBJ2-2	CATNTGVGELFF	TGTGCCACCAACACTGGGGTAGGGGAGCTGTTTTTT